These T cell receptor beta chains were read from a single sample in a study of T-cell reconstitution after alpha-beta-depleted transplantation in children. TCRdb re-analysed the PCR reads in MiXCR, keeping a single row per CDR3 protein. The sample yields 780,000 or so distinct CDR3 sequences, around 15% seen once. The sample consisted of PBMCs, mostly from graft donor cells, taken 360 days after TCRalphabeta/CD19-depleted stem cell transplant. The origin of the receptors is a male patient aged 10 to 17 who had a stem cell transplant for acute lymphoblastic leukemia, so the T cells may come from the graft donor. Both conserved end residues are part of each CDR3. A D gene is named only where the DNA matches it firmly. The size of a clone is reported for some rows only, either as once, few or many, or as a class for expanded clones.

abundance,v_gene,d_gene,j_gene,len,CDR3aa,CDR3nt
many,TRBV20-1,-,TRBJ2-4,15,CSATRRPLAKNIQYF,TGCAGTGCCACCCGGCGACCTCTAGCCAAAAACATTCAGTACTTC
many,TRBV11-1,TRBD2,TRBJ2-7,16,CASSLSEGTSGYEQYF,TGTGCCAGCAGCTTATCGGAAGGGACTAGCGGCTACGAGCAGTACTTC
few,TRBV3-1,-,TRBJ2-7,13,CASSQTPPYEQYF,TGTGCCAGCAGCCAAACCCCTCCCTACGAGCAGTACTTC
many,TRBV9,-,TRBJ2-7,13,CASSTLQGYEQYF,TGTGCCAGCAGCACGCTACAGGGCTACGAGCAGTACTTC
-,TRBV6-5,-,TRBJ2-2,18,CASSFRDLASVRTGELFF,TGTGCCAGCAGTTTCCGAGACCTAGCTAGCGTCCGCACCGGGGAGCTGTTTTTT
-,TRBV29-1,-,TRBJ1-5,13,CSVTGTGNQPQHF,TGCAGCGTTACCGGGACCGGCAATCAGCCCCAGCATTTT
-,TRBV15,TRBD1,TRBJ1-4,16,CATRDGPGQGLEKLFF,TGTGCCACCAGGGACGGTCCGGGACAGGGCCTCGAAAAACTGTTTTTT
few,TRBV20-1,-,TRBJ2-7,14,CSARVGGTTYEQYF,TGCAGTGCTAGAGTGGGGGGCACAACCTACGAGCAGTACTTC
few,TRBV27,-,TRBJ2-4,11,CASRTKNIQYF,TGTGCCAGCAGGACCAAAAACATTCAGTACTTC
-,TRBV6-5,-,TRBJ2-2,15,CASSYKGYPTGELFF,TGTGCCAGCAGTTACAAGGGTTATCCCACCGGGGAGCTGTTTTTT
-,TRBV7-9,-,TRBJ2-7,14,CASSFWQSPYEQYF,TGTGCCAGCAGCTTTTGGCAGTCGCCCTACGAGCAGTACTTC
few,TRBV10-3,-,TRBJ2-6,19,CAIRANVAERDSGANVLTF,TGTGCCATCCGTGCAAACGTCGCCGAAAGGGACTCTGGGGCCAACGTCCTGACTTTC
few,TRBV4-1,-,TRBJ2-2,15,CASSHLTGNTGELFF,TGCGCCAGCAGCCACCTCACAGGGAACACCGGGGAGCTGTTTTTT
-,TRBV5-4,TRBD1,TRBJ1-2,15,CASRPGTGLSYGYTF,TGTGCCAGCAGGCCCGGGACAGGCCTTTCCTATGGCTACACCTTC
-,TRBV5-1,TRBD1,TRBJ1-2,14,CASSRLSQGNGYTF,TGCGCCAGCAGCCGCTTGTCACAGGGGAATGGCTACACCTTC
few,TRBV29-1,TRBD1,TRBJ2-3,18,CSVEGTLTGDTSTDTQYF,TGCAGCGTTGAGGGTACCTTAACAGGGGACACTAGCACAGATACGCAGTATTTT
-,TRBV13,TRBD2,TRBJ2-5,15,CASMVEREGEETQYF,TGTGCCAGCATGGTGGAGCGGGAGGGCGAGGAGACCCAGTACTTC
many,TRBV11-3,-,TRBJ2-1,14,CASSPRTGYNEQFF,TGTGCCAGCAGCCCAAGAACAGGGTACAATGAGCAGTTCTTC
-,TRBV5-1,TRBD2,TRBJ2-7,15,CASSPGTSVFYEQYF,TGCGCCAGCAGCCCAGGGACTAGCGTCTTTTACGAGCAGTACTTC
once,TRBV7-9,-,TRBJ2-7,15,CASSYLSPGPYEQYF,TGTGCCAGCAGCTACCTCTCGCCGGGGCCCTACGAGCAGTACTTC
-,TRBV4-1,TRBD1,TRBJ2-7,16,CASSPQGVPFSYEQYF,TGCGCCAGCAGTCCACAGGGGGTGCCGTTCTCCTACGAGCAGTACTTC
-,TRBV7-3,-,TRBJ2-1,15,CASSLRANSGGEQFF,TGTGCCAGCAGCCTCCGGGCCAACTCAGGAGGTGAGCAGTTCTTC
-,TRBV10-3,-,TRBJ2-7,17,CAISGTVAGGIFYEQYF,TGTGCCATCAGTGGTACAGTGGCTGGGGGAATCTTCTACGAGCAGTACTTC
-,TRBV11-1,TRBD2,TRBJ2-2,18,CASSFPRTSGRFTGELFF,TGTGCCAGCAGCTTCCCCCGGACTAGCGGGAGGTTCACCGGGGAGCTGTTTTTT
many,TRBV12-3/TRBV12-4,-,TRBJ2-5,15,CASSLGAGGQETQYF,TGTGCCAGCAGTTTAGGAGCGGGTGGGCAAGAGACCCAGTACTTC
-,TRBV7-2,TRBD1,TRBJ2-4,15,CASSKDRAAKNIQYF,TGTGCCAGCAGCAAGGACAGGGCAGCCAAAAACATTCAGTACTTC
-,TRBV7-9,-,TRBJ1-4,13,CASSISQKGKLFF,TGTGCCAGCAGCATCAGCCAAAAAGGAAAACTGTTTTTT
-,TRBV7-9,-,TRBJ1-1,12,CASSITRTEAFF,TGTGCCAGCAGCATAACGAGGACTGAAGCTTTCTTT
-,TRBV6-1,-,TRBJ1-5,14,CASSREYMNQPQHF,TGTGCCAGCAGCCGAGAGTACATGAATCAGCCCCAGCATTTT
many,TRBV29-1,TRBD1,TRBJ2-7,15,CSVQGHRDRSYEQYF,TGCAGCGTCCAAGGGCACCGGGACAGATCCTACGAGCAGTACTTC
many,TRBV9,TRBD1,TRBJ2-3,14,CASSATGGEDTQYF,TGTGCCAGCAGCGCTACAGGGGGCGAAGATACGCAGTATTTT
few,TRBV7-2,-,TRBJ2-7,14,CASSLDGVLAEQYF,TGTGCCAGCAGCTTAGATGGGGTTCTCGCCGAGCAGTACTTC
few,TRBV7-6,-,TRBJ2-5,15,CASSSTPGAGETQYF,TGTGCCAGCAGCTCCACCCCTGGAGCGGGAGAGACCCAGTACTTC
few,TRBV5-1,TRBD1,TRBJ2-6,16,CASSLTGGYGANVLTF,TGCGCCAGCAGCTTGACAGGGGGGTACGGGGCCAACGTCCTGACTTTC
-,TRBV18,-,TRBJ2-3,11,CASSMTDTQYF,TGTGCCAGCTCAATGACAGATACGCAGTATTTT
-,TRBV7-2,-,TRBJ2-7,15,CASRWRDSGSYEQYF,TGTGCCAGCCGGTGGAGGGACTCAGGCTCCTACGAGCAGTACTTC
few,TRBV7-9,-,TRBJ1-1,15,CASSLGRGWNTEAFF,TGTGCCAGCAGCTTAGGGAGGGGATGGAACACTGAAGCTTTCTTT
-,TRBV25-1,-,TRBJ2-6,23,CASSESPTLQGRSLFSGANVLTF,TGTGCCAGCAGTGAATCTCCCACCCTACAGGGAAGGTCATTGTTCTCTGGGGCCAACGTCCTGACTTTC
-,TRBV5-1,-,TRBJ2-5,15,CASRPRGQFQETQYF,TGCGCCAGCAGGCCGCGGGGACAGTTCCAAGAGACCCAGTACTTC
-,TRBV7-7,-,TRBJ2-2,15,CASSRDTRGTGELFF,TGTGCCAGCAGCCGGGACACTAGAGGCACCGGGGAGCTGTTTTTT
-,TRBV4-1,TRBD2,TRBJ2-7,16,CASSQMGTSGRAVQYF,TGCGCCAGCAGCCAAATGGGGACTAGCGGGAGGGCGGTGCAGTACTTC
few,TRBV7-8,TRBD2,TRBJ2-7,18,CASSFEGTTGLASYEQYF,TGTGCCAGCAGCTTCGAAGGGACGACGGGACTAGCGAGCTACGAGCAGTACTTC
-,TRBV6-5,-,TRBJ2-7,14,CASSYTGAPGEQYF,TGTGCCAGCAGTTACACGGGAGCCCCGGGCGAGCAGTACTTC
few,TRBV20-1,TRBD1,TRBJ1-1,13,CSARDSGQVEAFF,TGCAGTGCTAGAGATTCGGGACAGGTTGAAGCTTTCTTT
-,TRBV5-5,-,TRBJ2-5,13,CASSLDVHETQYF,TGTGCCAGCAGCTTGGACGTACACGAGACCCAGTACTTC
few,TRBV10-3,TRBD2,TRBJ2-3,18,CAISEGIAGGPNTDTQYF,TGTGCCATCAGTGAGGGAATAGCGGGAGGGCCAAACACAGATACGCAGTATTTT
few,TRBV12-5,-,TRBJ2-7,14,CASGLFVSHYEQYF,TGTGCTAGTGGTTTGTTCGTCTCCCACTACGAGCAGTACTTC
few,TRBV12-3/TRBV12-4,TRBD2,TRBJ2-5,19,CASSPGRTSGAVLPETQYF,TGTGCCAGCAGCCCGGGAAGGACTAGCGGGGCGGTTCTACCAGAGACCCAGTACTTC
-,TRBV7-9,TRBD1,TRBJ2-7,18,CASSSWEIRDRGGYEQYF,TGTGCCAGCAGCTCCTGGGAGATCCGGGACAGGGGGGGCTACGAGCAGTACTTC
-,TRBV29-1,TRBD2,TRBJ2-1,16,CSVGGLAGHIFNEQFF,TGCAGCGTTGGCGGACTAGCGGGACACATTTTCAATGAGCAGTTCTTC
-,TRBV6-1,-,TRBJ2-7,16,CASSPGLGIKFYEQYF,TGTGCCAGCAGCCCGGGACTTGGGATCAAATTCTACGAGCAGTACTTC
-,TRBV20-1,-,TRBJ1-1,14,CSARSQTMNTEAFF,TGCAGTGCTAGAAGTCAGACGATGAACACTGAAGCTTTCTTT
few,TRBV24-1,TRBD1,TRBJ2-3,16,CATSETGRGRTDTQYF,TGTGCCACCAGTGAAACGGGCAGGGGGAGAACAGATACGCAGTATTTT
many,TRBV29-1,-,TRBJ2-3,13,CSVEDPVRGAQYF,TGCAGCGTTGAAGATCCCGTCAGGGGGGCGCAGTATTTT
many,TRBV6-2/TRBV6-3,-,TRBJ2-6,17,CASLPGPRVSGANVLTF,TGTGCCAGTCTTCCGGGGCCCCGGGTCTCTGGGGCCAACGTCCTGACTTTC
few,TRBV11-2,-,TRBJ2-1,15,CASSFHSGTGGEQFF,TGTGCCAGCAGCTTCCACAGTGGGACCGGCGGTGAGCAGTTCTTC
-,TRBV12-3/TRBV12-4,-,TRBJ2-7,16,CASSFSGRLATYEQYF,TGTGCCAGCAGTTTTTCCGGCAGGCTTGCTACCTACGAGCAGTACTTC
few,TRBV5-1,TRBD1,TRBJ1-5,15,CASSPTGLSNQPQHF,TGCGCCAGCAGTCCGACAGGGCTTAGCAATCAGCCCCAGCATTTT